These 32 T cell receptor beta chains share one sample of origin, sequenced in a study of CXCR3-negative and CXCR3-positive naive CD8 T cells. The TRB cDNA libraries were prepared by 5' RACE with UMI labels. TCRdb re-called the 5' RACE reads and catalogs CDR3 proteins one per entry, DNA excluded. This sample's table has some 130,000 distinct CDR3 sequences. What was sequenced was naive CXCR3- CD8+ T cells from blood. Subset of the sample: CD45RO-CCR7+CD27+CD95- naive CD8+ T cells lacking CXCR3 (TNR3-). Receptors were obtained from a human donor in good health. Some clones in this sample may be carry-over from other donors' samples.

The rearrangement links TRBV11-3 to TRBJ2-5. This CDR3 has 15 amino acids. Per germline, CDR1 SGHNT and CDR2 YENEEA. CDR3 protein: CASSLDPWDGETQYF.

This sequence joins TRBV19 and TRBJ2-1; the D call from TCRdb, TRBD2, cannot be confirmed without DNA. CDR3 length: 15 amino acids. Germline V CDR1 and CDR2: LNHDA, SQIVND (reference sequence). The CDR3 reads CASSQTSGFRNEQFF.

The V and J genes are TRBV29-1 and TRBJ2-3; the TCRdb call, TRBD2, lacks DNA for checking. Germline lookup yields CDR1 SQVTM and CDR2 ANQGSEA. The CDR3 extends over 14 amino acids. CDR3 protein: CSVASGYGTDTQYF.

The CDR3 spells CATSDLEGEANEQFF. The rearrangement joins TRBV24-1 to TRBJ2-1; TCRdb outputs TRBD2, but without DNA this stays unchecked. The CDR3 covers 15 residues. The germline CDR1 and CDR2 sequences are KGHDR and SFDVKD.

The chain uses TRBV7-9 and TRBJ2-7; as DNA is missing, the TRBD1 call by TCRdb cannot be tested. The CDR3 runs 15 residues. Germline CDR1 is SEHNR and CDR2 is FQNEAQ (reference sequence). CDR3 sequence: CASSPPGTGTYEQYF.

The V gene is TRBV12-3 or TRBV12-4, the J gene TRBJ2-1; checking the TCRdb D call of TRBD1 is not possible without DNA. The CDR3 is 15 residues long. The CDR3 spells CASRVTGAVYNEQFF.

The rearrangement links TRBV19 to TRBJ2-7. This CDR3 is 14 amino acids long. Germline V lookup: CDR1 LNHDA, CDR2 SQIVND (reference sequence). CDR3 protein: CASSNAGETYEQYF.

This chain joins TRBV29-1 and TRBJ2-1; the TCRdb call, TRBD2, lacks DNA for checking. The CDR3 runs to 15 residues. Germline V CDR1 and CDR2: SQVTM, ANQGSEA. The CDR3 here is CSVYGLADSYNEQFF.

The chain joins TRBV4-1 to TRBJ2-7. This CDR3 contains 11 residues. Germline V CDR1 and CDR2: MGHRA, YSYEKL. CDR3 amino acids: CASSQDHEQYF.

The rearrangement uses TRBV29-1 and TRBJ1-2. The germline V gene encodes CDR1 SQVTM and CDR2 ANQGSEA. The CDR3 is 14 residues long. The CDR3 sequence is CSVEGQFPNYGYTF.

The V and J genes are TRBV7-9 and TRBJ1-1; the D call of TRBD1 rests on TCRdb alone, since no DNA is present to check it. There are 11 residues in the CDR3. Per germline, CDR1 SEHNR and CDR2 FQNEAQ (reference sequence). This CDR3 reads CASSLLSGAFF.

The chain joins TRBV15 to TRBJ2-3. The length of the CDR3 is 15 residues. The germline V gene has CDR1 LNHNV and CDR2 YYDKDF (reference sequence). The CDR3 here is CATSRTDYATDTQYF.

This CDR3 is CASSPSGRTYNEQFF. J is TRBJ2-1 and V is TRBV4-2. From germline, CDR1 is LGHNA and CDR2 YNFKEQ. The CDR3 contains 15 residues.

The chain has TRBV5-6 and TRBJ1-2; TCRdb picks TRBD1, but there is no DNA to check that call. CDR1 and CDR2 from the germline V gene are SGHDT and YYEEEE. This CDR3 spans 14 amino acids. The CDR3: CASSWGNRGRGYTF.

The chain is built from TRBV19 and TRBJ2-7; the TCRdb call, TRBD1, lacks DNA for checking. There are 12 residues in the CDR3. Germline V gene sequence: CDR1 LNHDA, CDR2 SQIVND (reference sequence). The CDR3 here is CASSIGGHEQYF.

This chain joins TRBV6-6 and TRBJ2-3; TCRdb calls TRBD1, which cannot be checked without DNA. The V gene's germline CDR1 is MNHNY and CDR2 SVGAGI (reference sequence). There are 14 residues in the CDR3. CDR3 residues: CASSHRGSTDTQYF.

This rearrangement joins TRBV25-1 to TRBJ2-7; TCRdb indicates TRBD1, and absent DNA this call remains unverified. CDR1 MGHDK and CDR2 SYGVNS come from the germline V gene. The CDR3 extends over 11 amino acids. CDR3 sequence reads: CASTDTLEQYF.

Here the CDR3 reads CASSLSRGLNQPQHF. The chain combines TRBV27 with TRBJ1-5; TCRdb's D call, TRBD1, is unchecked because there is no DNA. CDR1 and CDR2 from the germline V gene are MNHEY and SMNVEV (reference sequence). The CDR3 covers 15 residues.

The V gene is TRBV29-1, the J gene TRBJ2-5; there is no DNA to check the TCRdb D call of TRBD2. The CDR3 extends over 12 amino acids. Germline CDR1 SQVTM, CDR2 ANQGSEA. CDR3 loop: CSATAGEETQYF.

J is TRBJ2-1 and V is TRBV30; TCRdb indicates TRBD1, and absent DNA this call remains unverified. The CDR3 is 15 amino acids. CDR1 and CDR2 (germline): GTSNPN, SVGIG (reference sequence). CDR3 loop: CAWNWDRDSYNEQFF.

The CDR3 sequence: CASSRPASSYEQYF. The chain links TRBV7-9 to TRBJ2-7. CDR1 is SEHNR and CDR2 is FQNEAQ in the germline V gene (reference sequence). The CDR3 is made up of 14 amino acids.

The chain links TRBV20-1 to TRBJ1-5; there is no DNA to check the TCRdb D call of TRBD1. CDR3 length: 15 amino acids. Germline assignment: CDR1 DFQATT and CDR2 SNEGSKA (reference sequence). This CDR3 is CSAAPDREGIQPQHF.

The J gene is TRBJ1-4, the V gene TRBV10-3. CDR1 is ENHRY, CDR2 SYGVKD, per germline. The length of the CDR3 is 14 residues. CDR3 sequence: CAISDVQPNEKLFF.

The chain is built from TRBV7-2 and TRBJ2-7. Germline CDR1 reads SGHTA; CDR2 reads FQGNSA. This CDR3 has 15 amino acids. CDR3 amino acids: CASRLGEGRSHEQYF. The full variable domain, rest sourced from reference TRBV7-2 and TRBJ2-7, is GAGVSQSPSNKVTEKGKDVELRCDPISGHTALYWYRQSLGQGLEFLIYFQGNSAPDKSGLPSDRFSAERTGGSVSTLTIQRTQQEDSAVYLCASRLGEGRSHEQYFGPGTRLTVT.

CDR3 in amino acids: CASRPRSGLAGVYEQYF. The rearrangement uses TRBV2 and TRBJ2-7; the TRBD2 assignment by TCRdb is unverifiable without DNA. This CDR3 has 17 residues. Germline values: CDR1 SNHLY, CDR2 FYNNEI.

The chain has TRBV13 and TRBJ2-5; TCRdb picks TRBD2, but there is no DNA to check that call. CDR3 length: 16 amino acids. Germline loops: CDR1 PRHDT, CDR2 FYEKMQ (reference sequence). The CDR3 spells CASSSLTSGRQETQYF.

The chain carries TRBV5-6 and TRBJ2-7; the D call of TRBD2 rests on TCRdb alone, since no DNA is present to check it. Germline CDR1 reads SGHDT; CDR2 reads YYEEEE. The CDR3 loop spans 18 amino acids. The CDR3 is CASSRGLAGVTTSYEQYF.

Here the CDR3 reads CASSEIGGLVPTDTQYF. This chain connects TRBV10-1 to TRBJ2-3; TCRdb names TRBD2, which stays unverified in the absence of DNA. This CDR3 comprises 17 residues. Germline assignment: CDR1 WNHNN and CDR2 SYGVQD (reference sequence).

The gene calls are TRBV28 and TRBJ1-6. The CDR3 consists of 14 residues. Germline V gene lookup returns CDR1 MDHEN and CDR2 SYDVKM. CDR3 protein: CASSPEVHRSPLHF.

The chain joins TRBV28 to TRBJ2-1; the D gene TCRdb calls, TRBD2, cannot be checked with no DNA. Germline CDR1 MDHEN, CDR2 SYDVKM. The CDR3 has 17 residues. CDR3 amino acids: CASSPGLAGVHPREQFF.

The CDR3 region is CASSPGPGRIYEQYF. The chain carries TRBV7-9 and TRBJ2-7; TCRdb picks TRBD1, but there is no DNA to check that call. The germline V gene has CDR1 SEHNR and CDR2 FQNEAQ (reference sequence). The CDR3 has 15 residues.

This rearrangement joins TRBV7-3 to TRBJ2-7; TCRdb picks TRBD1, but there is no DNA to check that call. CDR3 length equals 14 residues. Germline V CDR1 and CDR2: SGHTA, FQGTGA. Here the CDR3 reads CASSLAGGEYEQYF. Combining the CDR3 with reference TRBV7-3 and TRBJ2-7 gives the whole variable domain GAGVSQTPSNKVTEKGKYVELRCDPISGHTALYWYRQSLGQGPEFLIYFQGTGAADDSGLPNDRFFAVRPEGSVSTLKIQRTERGDSAVYLCASSLAGGEYEQYFGPGTRLTVT.